This T cell receptor beta chain was documented in a study of OX40 agonist ivuxolimab in advanced cancers. Study-level information: Patients treated during dose escalation were battling hepatocellular carcinoma, melanoma, renal cell or head and neck cancer. Aged about 20 to 85 with a mean of roughly 63 years, they were approximately 79% male.

Libraries were prepared by immunoSEQ multiplex PCR; TCRdb keeps only in-frame clonotypes and omits some of them. The sample has about 77,000 clones; 90% to 95% are singletons. Individuals having autoimmune disease history or systemic immunosuppression were not enrolled. Blood samples were obtained at baseline, cycle 4 day 1, and cycle 7 day 1. In germline, CDR1 is SEHNR, CDR2 FQNEAQ (reference sequence). The CDR3 has 14 amino acids. V dropped 1 base and J dropped 8 bases, with 12 bases sitting between them. The rearrangement uses TRBV7-9 and TRBJ2-1; no firm D call. The source was CD4+ or CD8+ T cells sorted from blood, collected in a trial of the OX40 agonist ivuxolimab. The receptor comes from an adult with an advanced solid tumor such as melanoma, head and neck, liver or kidney cancer. The CDR3 protein is CASSLVVLVDEQFF. The CDR3 DNA is TGTGCCAGCAGCTTAGTTGTGTTAGTGGATGAGCAGTTCTTC.